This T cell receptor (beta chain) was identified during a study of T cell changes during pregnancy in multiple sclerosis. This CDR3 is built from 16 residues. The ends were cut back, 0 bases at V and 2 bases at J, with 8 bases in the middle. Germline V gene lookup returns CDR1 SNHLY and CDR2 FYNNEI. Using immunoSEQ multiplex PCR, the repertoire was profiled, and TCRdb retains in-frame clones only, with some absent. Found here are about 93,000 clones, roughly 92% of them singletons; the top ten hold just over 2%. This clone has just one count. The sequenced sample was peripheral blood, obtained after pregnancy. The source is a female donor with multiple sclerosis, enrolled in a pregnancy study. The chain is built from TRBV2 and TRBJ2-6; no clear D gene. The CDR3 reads CASSEARVPGANVLTF. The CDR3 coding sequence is TGTGCCAGCAGTGAAGCCCGAGTTCCTGGGGCCAACGTCCTGACTTTC.